The 27 T cell receptor beta chains below all came from one sample that was sequenced in a study of tumor-infiltrating lymphocytes in primary liver carcinoma. Researchers generated TCR beta cDNA from about 460 ng of total RNA, relying on a constant-region primer. Libraries for TCR beta were built through three nested multiplex PCR rounds, which together made up a slightly modified ARM-PCR procedure. Primers for the first two PCR rounds were TRBV1-TRBV30 forward primers and a C-beta reverse primer (roughly 9 cycles per round). TCRdb analysed the multiplex PCR reads with MiXCR anew, one entry per CDR3 protein. This table holds just under 95,000 distinct CDR3 sequences, 68% found once. From unsorted bulk tissue weighing about 18-30 mg, DNA and RNA were co-extracted. The specimen sequenced was tumor-adjacent normal liver tissue. The source of these receptors is a man aged 35 to 55 with primary liver carcinoma and hepatitis B virus infection.

This clonotype was detected a few times. The chain has TRBV2 and TRBJ2-5; D is undetermined. The CDR3 has 14 amino acids. Trimming stripped 4 bases from V and 4 bases from J, with 13 bases between. CDR1 SNHLY and CDR2 FYNNEI come from the germline V gene. The CDR3 sequence: CASSASQLGETQYF. Written as DNA, the CDR3 is TGTGCCAGCAGTGCGTCACAGCTCGGAGAGACCCAGTACTTC.

With regard to this clonotype: A read error may account for a junction end that differs from germline. The rearrangement links TRBV29-1 to TRBJ1-2; no reliable D call. Germline lookup yields CDR1 SQVTM and CDR2 ANQGSEA. The CDR3 length is 13 residues. The CDR3 DNA sequence: TGCAGCGGGATGGAACGGGCGAACTATGACTACACCTTC. Translated, it gives CSGMERANYDYTF.

A note on this clonotype: Relative to the germline gene, one junction end is altered; a read error may explain this. The chain is built from TRBV11-1 and TRBJ2-3; TRBD2 aligns across 8 bases. The germline V gene encodes CDR1 SGHAT and CDR2 FQDESV (reference sequence). This CDR3 has 17 amino acids. CDR3: CASNLFRREVIGDTQYF. CDR3 bases: TGTGCCAGCAACTTATTCAGGCGGGAGGTAATAGGCGATACACAGTATTTT.

This chain uses TRBV18 with TRBJ2-3; no definite D call. Germline values: CDR1 KGHSH, CDR2 LQKENI. The CDR3 length is 12 residues. Trimming stripped 2 bases from V and 0 bases from J, with 0 bases between. The CDR3 is CASSPSTDTQYF. CDR3 nucleotides: TGTGCCAGCTCACCAAGCACAGATACGCAGTATTTT.

The chain joins TRBV5-6 to TRBJ2-1, with D uncertain. V lost 8 bases to trimming and J lost 6 bases, with 21 bases between them. CDR1 is SGHDT and CDR2 is YYEEEE in the germline V gene. The CDR3 totals 15 residues. This CDR3 is CASSLGPHPLNEQFF. The CDR3 coding sequence is TGTGCCAGTAGCCTAGGACCACACCCCCTCAATGAGCAGTTCTTC.

Worth noting for this clonotype: Being one base from a much bigger clone, this may be a read error. The rearrangement joins TRBV5-1 to TRBJ2-5; the D is unclear. The CDR3 is 12 residues long. Germline CDR1 SGHRS, CDR2 YFSETQ. CDR3 bases: TGCGCCAGCAGCTTTACTGCAGAGACCCAGTGCTTC. Translation gives CASSFTAETQCF.

Regarding this clonotype: A junction boundary mismatches the germline segment, possibly from a read error. The J gene is TRBJ2-7, the V gene TRBV28; no definite D call. The length of the CDR3 is 12 residues. The germline CDR1 and CDR2 sequences are MDHEN and SYDVKM. The CDR3 sequence: CASSLMFDEQYF. In DNA, the CDR3 is TGTGCCAGCAGCCTAATGTTCGACGAACAGTACTTT.

With regard to this clonotype: This could be a read error, since a much larger clone is one nucleotide away. The V and J genes are TRBV28 and TRBJ2-3, with a tentative D call TRBD2 (5 bases). CDR3 length equals 15 residues. The V gene's germline CDR1 is MDHEN and CDR2 SYDVKM. The V end lost 7 bases, the J end lost 0 bases, and 14 bases lay between the germline ends. CDR3 coding DNA: TGTGCCAGCAATTTTCGGGGATATAGCACAGATACGCAGTATTTT. The encoded protein is CASNFRGYSTDTQYF.

As concerns this clonotype: This may be a read error, as it is one base from a much larger clone. The chain links TRBV5-4 to TRBJ2-2, with 8 nucleotides matching TRBD1. Germline V gene data show CDR1 as SGHNT and CDR2 as YYREEE (reference sequence). The CDR3 has 16 residues. The CDR3 nucleotides read TGTACCAGCAGCACGGACTCAGGGGGCGACACCGGGGAGCTGTTTTTT. Its protein is CTSSTDSGGDTGELFF.

As concerns this clonotype: A single base separates this from a much larger clone, so it may be a read error. The J gene is TRBJ2-5, the V gene TRBV5-6, with D possibly being TRBD2 (5 bases). Germline values: CDR1 SGHDT, CDR2 YYEEEE. CDR3 length: 14 amino acids. The CDR3 sequence is CANSLSLAEETQYF. For the CDR3, the DNA is TGTGCCAACAGCTTGAGTCTAGCCGAGGAGACCCAGTACTTC. Full variable domain (rest looked up from reference TRBV5-6 and TRBJ2-5): DAGVTQSPTHLIKTRGQQVTLRCSPKSGHDTVSWYQQALGQGPQFIFQYYEEEERQRGNFPDRFSGHQFPNYSSELNVNALLLGDSALYLCANSLSLAEETQYFGPGTRLLVL.

This clonotype was detected ten times or more. The CDR3 sequence is CASHSSGRAFWETQYF. CDR3 in DNA: TGTGCCAGCCACTCTAGCGGGAGGGCCTTTTGGGAGACCCAGTACTTC. The chain couples TRBV7-8 to TRBJ2-5, with 12 nucleotides matching TRBD2. This CDR3 contains 16 residues. Germline CDR1 is SGHVS and CDR2 is FQNEAQ. V lost 8 bases and J lost 5; bases outside the gene matches: 12.

To note about this clonotype: This may be a read error: a much more frequent sequence differs by one nucleotide. V and J are TRBV4-1 and TRBJ1-4; the match to TRBD1 covers 8 bases. Germline CDR1 reads MGHRA; CDR2 reads YSYEKL. This CDR3 comprises 14 residues. CDR3 nucleotide sequence: TGTACCAGCAGTTTGGACAGGGAGAATGAAAAACTGTTTTTT. Its protein is CTSSLDRENEKLFF.

A word on this clonotype: Likely a read error: the CDR3 ends without its conserved phenylalanine or tryptophan. The rearrangement uses TRBV11-1 and TRBJ2-7, with a possible D match to TRBD1 (6 bases). CDR1 is SGHAT, CDR2 FQDESV, per germline (reference sequence). This CDR3 spans 14 amino acids. The CDR3 bases are TGTGCCAGCAGCCCTGCAGGGGTCTTCTACAAGCAGTACATC. This sequence encodes CASSPAGVFYKQYI.

The table lists this clonotype with a few counts. The chain is built from TRBV28 and TRBJ1-5; 8 bases are shared with TRBD1. This CDR3 has 15 amino acids. Germline V gene lookup returns CDR1 MDHEN and CDR2 SYDVKM. V shed 6 bases and J 4 bases; nucleotides not matched to a gene: 8. The CDR3 here is CASSTSDRENQPQHF. Here the CDR3 DNA reads TGTGCCAGCAGCACCTCGGACAGGGAAAATCAGCCCCAGCATTTT.

This clonotype came up a few times. The chain joins TRBV11-2 to TRBJ2-3; no firm D call. Germline CDR1 reads SGHAT; CDR2 reads FQNNGV. This CDR3 is built from 14 residues. V dropped 6 bases and J dropped 1 base, with 11 bases sitting between them. The CDR3 region is CASSLEGGTDTQYF. The CDR3 DNA is TGTGCCAGCAGTTTGGAAGGAGGCACAGATACGCAGTATTTT.

Comments on this clonotype: A much larger clone differs from this one at a single base, so this may be a read error. V is TRBV5-6 and J is TRBJ1-1; D is undetermined. Trimming removed 0 bases at V and 4 bases at J, with 7 bases between. CDR3 length equals 13 residues. Germline V gene sequence: CDR1 SGHDT, CDR2 YYEEEE. CDR3 sequence (DNA): TGTGCCAGCAGCTTGGGTCAGCGCACTGAAGCTTTCTTT. Amino acids: CASSLGQRTEAFF.

This chain links TRBV11-2 with TRBJ2-1; D unclear. The germline CDR1 and CDR2 sequences are SGHAT and FQNNGV. Deletions cut 8 bases from V and 11 bases from J, with 19 bases between. The CDR3 is 13 amino acids. The CDR3 DNA sequence: TGTGCCAGCGGCTCTGGACCCGGTAATAAGCAGTTCTTC. Protein: CASGSGPGNKQFF.

This clonotype appeared many times. The chain joins TRBV6-1 to TRBJ1-6; D unresolved. Deletions cut 6 bases from V and 1 base from J, with 4 bases between. CDR1 and CDR2 from the germline V gene are MNHNS and SASEGT. The CDR3 covers 13 residues. For the CDR3, the DNA is TGTGCCAGCAGGACATCCTATAATTCACCCCTCCACTTT. Its translation: CASRTSYNSPLHF.

On this clonotype itself: The CDR3 end shows no conserved phenylalanine or tryptophan, and so a read error is likely. This chain joins TRBV29-1 and TRBJ2-1; possible D gene TRBD2, 5 bases. Between the trimmed V and J ends, which lost 6 bases and 9 bases, there was a span of 15 bases. The length of the CDR3 is 12 residues. Germline-derived CDR1 and CDR2 are SQVTM and ANQGSEA. CDR3 loop: CSVGVGPGEQFS. For the CDR3, the DNA is TGCAGCGTCGGGGTAGGGCCTGGTGAGCAGTTCTCC.

Concerning this clonotype itself: A much larger clone differs by one base, so this may be a read error. V gene TRBV5-1 combines with J gene TRBJ1-2; 11 bases line up with TRBD1. The CDR3 extends over 15 amino acids. Germline values: CDR1 SGHRS, CDR2 YFSETQ. CDR3 amino acids: CPSSLAPGQGDGYTF. CDR3 nucleotides: TGCCCCAGCAGCTTGGCCCCGGGACAGGGGGATGGCTACACCTTC.

On this clonotype: A much larger clone sits a single nucleotide away, making a read error possible. As DNA, the CDR3 is TGTGCCAGCAACATCGCCGGGACAGGACGATACACCTTC. Protein: CASNIAGTGRYTF. The chain combines TRBV5-4 with TRBJ1-2; 8 bases are a match to TRBD1. Germline CDR1 is SGHNT and CDR2 is YYREEE (reference sequence). V shed 6 bases and J 11 bases; nucleotides not matched to a gene: 12. This CDR3 comprises 13 residues.

For this clonotype: At one of its ends the junction is not consistent with the germline gene, which may arise from a read error. CDR3 protein: CSVRQESNEKLLF. CDR3 bases: TGCAGCGTCCGACAGGAGAGTAATGAAAAACTGCTTTTT. This chain links TRBV29-1 with TRBJ1-4; tentatively, D is TRBD1 (6 bases). There are 13 residues in the CDR3. Germline values: CDR1 SQVTM, CDR2 ANQGSEA. Supplemented by reference TRBV29-1 and TRBJ1-4, the full variable domain reads SAVISQKPSRDICQRGTSLTIQCQVDSQVTMMFWYRQQPGQSLTLIATANQGSEATYESGFVIDKFPISRPNLTFSTLTVSNMSPEDSSIYLCSVRQESNEKLLFGSGTQLSVL.

The CDR3 region is CVSNDRSPEQFF. In DNA, the CDR3 is TGTGTCAGTAATGACAGGTCCCCTGAGCAGTTCTTC. The chain carries TRBV11-2 and TRBJ2-1, with D possibly being TRBD1 (6 bases). Germline V CDR1 and CDR2: SGHAT, FQNNGV. The CDR3 extends over 12 amino acids.

This clonotype was seen more than once but under ten times. A much larger clone differs by one base, so this may be a read error. The chain carries TRBV6-1 and TRBJ2-7; 9 positions match TRBD2. Per germline, CDR1 MNHNS and CDR2 SASEGT. CDR3 size: 15 residues. The CDR3 loop reads CASSEASGSSCEQYF. The DNA for the CDR3 is TGTGCCAGCAGTGAAGCTAGCGGGAGCTCCTGCGAGCAGTACTTC.

The sample holds many counts of this clonotype. The rearrangement uses TRBV10-3 and TRBJ2-2, with a tentative D call TRBD1 (7 bases). Per germline, CDR1 ENHRY and CDR2 SYGVKD. The CDR3 contains 16 residues. V lost 4 bases and J lost 2, with 14 bases in between. CDR3 loop: CAISVGGTANTGELFF. Written as DNA, the CDR3 is TGTGCCATCAGTGTCGGCGGGACAGCTAACACCGGGGAGCTGTTTTTT.

The chain links TRBV6-5 to TRBJ1-5; TRBD1 is a possible D gene (5 bases). Per the germline V gene, CDR1 is MNHEY and CDR2 is SVGAGI. The CDR3 has 14 amino acids. CDR3 loop: CVSSFSGKEQPQHF. In DNA, the CDR3 is TGTGTTAGCAGTTTTTCAGGGAAGGAGCAGCCCCAGCATTTT.

At least ten counts were recorded for this clonotype. The chain has TRBV12-3 or TRBV12-4 and TRBJ2-7; D not resolved. V dropped 5 bases and J dropped 3 bases, with 11 bases sitting between them. The length of the CDR3 is 13 residues. This chain's CDR3 is CASSARVIYEQYF. CDR3 bases: TGTGCCAGCAGTGCCCGGGTGATCTACGAGCAGTACTTC.